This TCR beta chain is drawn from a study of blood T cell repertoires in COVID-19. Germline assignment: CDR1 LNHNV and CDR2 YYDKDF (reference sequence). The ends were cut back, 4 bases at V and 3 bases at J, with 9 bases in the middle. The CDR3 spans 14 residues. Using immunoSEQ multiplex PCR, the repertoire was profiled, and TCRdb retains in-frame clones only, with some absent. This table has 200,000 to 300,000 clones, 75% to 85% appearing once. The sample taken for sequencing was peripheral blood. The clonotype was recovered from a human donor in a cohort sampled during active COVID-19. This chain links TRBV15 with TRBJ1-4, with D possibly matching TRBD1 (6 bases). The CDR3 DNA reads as TGTGCCACCAGCAATGGGGGCGCTAATGAAAAACTGTTTTTT. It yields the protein CATSNGGANEKLFF.